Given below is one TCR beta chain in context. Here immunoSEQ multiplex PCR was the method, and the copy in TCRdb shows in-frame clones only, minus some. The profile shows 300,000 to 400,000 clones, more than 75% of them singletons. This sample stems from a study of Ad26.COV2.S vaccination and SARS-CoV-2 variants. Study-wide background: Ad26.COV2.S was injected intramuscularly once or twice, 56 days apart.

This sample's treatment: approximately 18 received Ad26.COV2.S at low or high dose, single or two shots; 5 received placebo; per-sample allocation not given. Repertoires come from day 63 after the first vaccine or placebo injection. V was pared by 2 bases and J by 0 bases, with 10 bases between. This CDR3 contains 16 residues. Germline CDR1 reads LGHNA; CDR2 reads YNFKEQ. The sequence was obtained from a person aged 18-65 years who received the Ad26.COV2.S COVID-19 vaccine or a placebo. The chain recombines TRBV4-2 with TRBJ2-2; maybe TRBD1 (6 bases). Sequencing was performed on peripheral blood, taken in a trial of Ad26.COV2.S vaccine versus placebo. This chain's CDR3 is CASSQFTGPNTGELFF. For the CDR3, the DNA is TGTGCCAGCAGCCAATTTACAGGGCCGAACACCGGGGAGCTGTTTTTT.